The TCR beta chain described here comes from a study of cytomegalovirus exposure and HLA in healthy donors. General study points: Most observed TCR sequences were rare, whereas some public TCRs were detected in many donors. A later analysis appeared to link common viral pathogens to several of the most significant clusters. Sequencing likely produced, as an artifact, a cluster of highly shared sequence variants.

PCR involved 60 Vbeta and 13 Jbeta primers. Assay used: immunoSEQ multiplex PCR; TCRdb lists only in-frame clones, some missing. Its table records roughly 79,000 clones. A word on this clone: Its specificity is unknown.

This CDR3 region has 15 residues. J gave up 5 bases and V 8 bases, and 12 bases lay outside the gene matches. Germline V lookup: CDR1 SQVTM, CDR2 ANQGSEA. This receptor was obtained from a young man in good health and CMV-seronegative. The sequencing input was PBMCs. This chain uses TRBV29-1 with TRBJ1-4, with TRBD1 matching 9 bases. The CDR3 coding sequence is TGCAGCATGTCCGATCCCGGGACAGGGAATGAAAAACTGTTTTTT. It encodes CSMSDPGTGNEKLFF.